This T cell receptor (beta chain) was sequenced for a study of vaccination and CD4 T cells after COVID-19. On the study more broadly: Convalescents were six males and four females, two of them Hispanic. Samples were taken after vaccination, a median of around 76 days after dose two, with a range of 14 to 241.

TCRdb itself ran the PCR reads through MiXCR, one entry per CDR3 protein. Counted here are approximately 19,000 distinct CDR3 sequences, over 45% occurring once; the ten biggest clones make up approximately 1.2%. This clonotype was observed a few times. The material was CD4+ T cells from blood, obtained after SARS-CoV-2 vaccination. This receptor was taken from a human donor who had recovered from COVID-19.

The CDR3 region has the DNA TGTGCCAGCAGTTACTACCGGACAGGGCTAGGAACTGAAGCTTTCTTT. Residues: CASSYYRTGLGTEAFF. This chain links TRBV6-5 with TRBJ1-1, with 8 bases identical to TRBD1. This CDR3 has 16 residues. The germline V gene has CDR1 MNHEY and CDR2 SVGAGI. J was trimmed by 5 bases and V by 1 base; bases with no gene match: 9.